This T cell receptor (beta chain) originates from a study of blood T cells in healthy people across ages. Study results and caveats: Researchers report that TCR beta diversity correlated strongly with naive T cell percentage.

CDR1 MNHEY and CDR2 SMNVEV come from the germline V gene (reference sequence). Trimming stripped 5 bases from V and 5 bases from J, with 25 bases between. CDR3 length equals 17 residues. About this clonotype: Its specificity is not known.

With a J-beta primer mix and a sample-barcoded 5' primer, a second PCR ran roughly 7 to 11 cycles. One entry per CDR3 protein, called by TCRdb with MiXCR from the 5' RACE reads. The sample has 1,500,000 or so distinct CDR3 sequences, 35% to 45% seen once. The chain carries TRBV27 and TRBJ2-7; tentative D call: TRBD1 (5 bases). Sequencing was performed on blood. This receptor was identified in a woman aged 18-35 years in good health. This chain's CDR3 is CASSQPQGRYLLDEQYF. CDR3 bases: TGTGCCAGCAGTCAACCCCAGGGTCGTTATTTGTTAGACGAGCAGTACTTC.